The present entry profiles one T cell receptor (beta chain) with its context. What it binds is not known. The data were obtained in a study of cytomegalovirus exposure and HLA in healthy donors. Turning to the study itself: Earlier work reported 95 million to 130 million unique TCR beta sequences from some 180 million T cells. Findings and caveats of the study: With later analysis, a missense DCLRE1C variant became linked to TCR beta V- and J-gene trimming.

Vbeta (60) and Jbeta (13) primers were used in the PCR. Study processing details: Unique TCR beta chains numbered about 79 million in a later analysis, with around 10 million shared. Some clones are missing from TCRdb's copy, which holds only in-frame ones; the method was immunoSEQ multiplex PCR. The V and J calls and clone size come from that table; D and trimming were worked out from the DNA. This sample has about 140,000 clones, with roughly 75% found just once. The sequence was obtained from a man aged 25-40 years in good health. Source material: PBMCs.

CDR3 loop: CASSPGREREQYF. The CDR3 DNA sequence: TGTGCCAGCAGCCCGGGTCGGGAACGAGAGCAGTACTTC. V and J are TRBV28 and TRBJ2-7; possibly TRBD2 for D (5 bases). Deletions cut 6 bases from V and 7 bases from J, with 16 bases between. The CDR3 sequence is 13 residues long. CDR1 is MDHEN, CDR2 SYDVKM, per germline.